These 9 T cell receptor beta chains were sequenced from one sample in a study of T cells in Graves' hyperthyroidism and ophthalmopathy (dated by TCRdb to 2018 to 2020). The library was prepared using multiplex PCR. For sequencing, an Illumina HiSeq 2000 was employed. The TCR beta CDR3 regions were amplified from the RNA transcripts. A first-round RT-PCR of the TCR CDR3 used the HTBI primer set with the Qiagen OneStep RT-PCR kit. TCRdb's own reprocessing of the public reads used fastp at Q25 and MiXCR and kept productive beta chains. Duplicate CDR3 protein sequences are folded into a single record with the most common DNA and genes. Across this sample there are about 410,000 distinct CDR3 sequences, with under 15% seen only once. The ten biggest clones cover around 13% of the sample. Sequenced input: blood. These receptor sequences come from a man aged 18-30 years with Graves' ophthalmopathy.

Ten or more counts support this clonotype. This rearrangement joins TRBV7-9 to TRBJ2-5; 9 positions agree with TRBD2. CDR1 and CDR2 from the germline V gene are SEHNR and FQNEAQ (reference sequence). The CDR3 has 13 amino acids. The ends lost 7 bases at V and 4 bases at J; junction bases unmatched: 4. As DNA, the CDR3 is TGTGCCAGCAACTCAGCGGGGGGAGAGACCCAGTACTTC. This gives the protein CASNSAGGETQYF.

This clonotype was observed a few times. The chain combines TRBV11-1 with TRBJ2-7; D is undetermined. The CDR3 length is 14 residues. Germline V gene sequence: CDR1 SGHAT, CDR2 FQDESV (reference sequence). Trimming took 6 bases from V and 0 from J, leaving 12 bases between them. The CDR3 coding sequence is TGTGCCAGCAGTATAACTGTAAGCTCCTACGAGCAGTACTTC. It translates to CASSITVSSYEQYF.

This clonotype appeared a few times. The rearrangement links TRBV6-2 or TRBV6-3 to TRBJ2-6, with D uncertain. The germline V gene has CDR1 MNHEY and CDR2 SVGEGT. V lost 5 bases, J lost 13 bases, and 9 bases lay in between. This CDR3 spans 11 amino acids. In nucleotides, the CDR3 is TGTGCCAGCAGTATGTCAGAAGTCCTGACTTTC. Translation: CASSMSEVLTF.

The sample holds many counts of this clonotype. The J gene is TRBJ2-7, the V gene TRBV3-1; D call uncertain. V lost 5 bases, J lost 3 bases, and 8 bases lay in between. The CDR3 spans 12 residues. Germline V lookup: CDR1 LGHDT, CDR2 YNNKEL (reference sequence). CDR3 in DNA: TGTGCCAGCAGCTACCCGGGCTACGAGCAGTACTTC. This encodes CASSYPGYEQYF.

The V and J genes are TRBV6-2 or TRBV6-3 and TRBJ2-3; 7 nucleotides match TRBD1. This CDR3 is built from 14 residues. The J segment lost 1 base and the V segment lost 2 bases, leaving 0 bases of the junction unmatched. Germline assignment: CDR1 MNHEY and CDR2 SVGEGT. CDR3 loop: CASSYDRGTDTQYF. The CDR3 region has the DNA TGTGCCAGCAGTTACGACAGGGGCACAGATACGCAGTATTTT.

The chain carries TRBV15 and TRBJ2-5; D perhaps matches TRBD2 (5 bases). The CDR3 runs to 16 residues. V dropped 1 base and J dropped 0 bases, with 12 bases sitting between them. Looked up from germline, CDR1 is LNHNV and CDR2 is YYDKDF (reference sequence). The CDR3 here is CATSRVGENDQETQYF. The CDR3 DNA is TGTGCCACCAGCAGAGTTGGGGAGAATGACCAAGAGACCCAGTACTTC.

This clonotype was seen many times. The gene calls are TRBV15 and TRBJ2-5; 11 bases are a match to TRBD2. The trim removed 1 base at V and 5 bases at J, leaving 12 bases unmatched. CDR1 and CDR2 from the germline V gene are LNHNV and YYDKDF (reference sequence). This CDR3 region has 18 residues. Here the CDR3 DNA reads TGTGCCACCAGCAGAGCCGGGGCTAGCGGGAGGTGGTTGGAGACCCAGTACTTC. It yields the protein CATSRAGASGRWLETQYF. The full variable domain, rest sourced from reference TRBV15 and TRBJ2-5, is DAMVIQNPRYQVTQFGKPVTLSCSQTLNHNVMYWYQQKSSQAPKLLFHYYDKDFNNEADTPDNFQSRRPNTSFCFLDIRSPGLGDTAMYLCATSRAGASGRWLETQYFGPGTRLLVL.

The rearrangement joins TRBV7-9 to TRBJ1-4; D possibly corresponds to TRBD1 (5 bases). This CDR3 region has 20 residues. V shed 5 bases and J shed 7 bases, with 32 bases lying between them. Germline loops: CDR1 SEHNR, CDR2 FQNEAQ (reference sequence). The DNA for the CDR3 is TGTGCCAGCAGCGAGTCCAAAGACAGCGTCAGTGGTTGGATCCGTGAAAAACTGTTTTTT. It is translated as CASSESKDSVSGWIREKLFF.

The chain links TRBV29-1 to TRBJ2-7; D may be TRBD1 (5 bases). Per the germline V gene, CDR1 is SQVTM and CDR2 is ANQGSEA. V lost 6 bases and J lost 2, with 14 bases in between. The CDR3 loop spans 13 amino acids. Written as DNA, the CDR3 is TGCAGCGTCCAGGGCGAACAAACCTACGAGCAGTACTTC. It encodes CSVQGEQTYEQYF.